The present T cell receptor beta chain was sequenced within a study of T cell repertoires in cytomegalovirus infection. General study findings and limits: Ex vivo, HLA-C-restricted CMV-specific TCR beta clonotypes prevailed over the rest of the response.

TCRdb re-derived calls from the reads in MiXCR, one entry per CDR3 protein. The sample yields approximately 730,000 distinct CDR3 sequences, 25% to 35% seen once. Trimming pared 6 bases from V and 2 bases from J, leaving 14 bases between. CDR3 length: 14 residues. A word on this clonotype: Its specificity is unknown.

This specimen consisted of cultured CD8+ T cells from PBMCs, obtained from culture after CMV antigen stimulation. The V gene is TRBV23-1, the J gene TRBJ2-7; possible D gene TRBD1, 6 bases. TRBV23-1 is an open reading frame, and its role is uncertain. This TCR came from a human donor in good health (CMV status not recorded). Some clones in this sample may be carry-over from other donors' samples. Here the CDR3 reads CASRSTPGAYEQYV. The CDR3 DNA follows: TGCGCCAGCAGGAGTACCCCAGGGGCCTACGAGCAGTACGTC.